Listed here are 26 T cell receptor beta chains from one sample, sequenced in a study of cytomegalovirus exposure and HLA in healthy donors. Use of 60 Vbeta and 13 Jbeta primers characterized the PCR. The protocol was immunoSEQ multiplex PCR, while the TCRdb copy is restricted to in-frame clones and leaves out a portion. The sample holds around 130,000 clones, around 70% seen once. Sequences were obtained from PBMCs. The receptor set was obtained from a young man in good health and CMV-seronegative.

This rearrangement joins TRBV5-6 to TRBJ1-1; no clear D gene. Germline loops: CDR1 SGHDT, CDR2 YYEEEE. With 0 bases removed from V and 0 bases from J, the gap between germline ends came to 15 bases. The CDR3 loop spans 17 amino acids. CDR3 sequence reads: CASSLVGNRPLNTEAFF. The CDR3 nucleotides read TGTGCCAGCAGCTTGGTTGGTAACAGACCTTTGAACACTGAAGCTTTCTTT. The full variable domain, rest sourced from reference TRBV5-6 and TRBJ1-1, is DAGVTQSPTHLIKTRGQQVTLRCSPKSGHDTVSWYQQALGQGPQFIFQYYEEEERQRGNFPDRFSGHQFPNYSSELNVNALLLGDSALYLCASSLVGNRPLNTEAFFGQGTRLTVV.

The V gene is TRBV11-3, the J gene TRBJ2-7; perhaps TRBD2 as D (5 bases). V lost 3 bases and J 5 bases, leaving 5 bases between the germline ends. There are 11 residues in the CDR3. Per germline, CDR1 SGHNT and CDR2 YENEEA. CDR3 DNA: TGTGCCAGCAGCTTGGGAGACGAGCAGTACTTC. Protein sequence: CASSLGDEQYF.

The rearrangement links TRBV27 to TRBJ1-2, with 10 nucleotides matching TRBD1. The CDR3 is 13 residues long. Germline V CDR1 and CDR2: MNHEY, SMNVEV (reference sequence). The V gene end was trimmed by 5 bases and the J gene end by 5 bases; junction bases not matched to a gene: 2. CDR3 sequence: CASSPGQGYGYTF. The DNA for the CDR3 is TGTGCCAGCAGTCCGGGACAGGGGTATGGCTACACCTTC.

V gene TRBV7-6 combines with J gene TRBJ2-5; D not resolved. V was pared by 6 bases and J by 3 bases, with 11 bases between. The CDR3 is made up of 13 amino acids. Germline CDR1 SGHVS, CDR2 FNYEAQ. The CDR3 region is CASSTNKKETQYF. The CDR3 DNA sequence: TGTGCCAGCAGTACAAACAAAAAAGAGACCCAGTACTTC.

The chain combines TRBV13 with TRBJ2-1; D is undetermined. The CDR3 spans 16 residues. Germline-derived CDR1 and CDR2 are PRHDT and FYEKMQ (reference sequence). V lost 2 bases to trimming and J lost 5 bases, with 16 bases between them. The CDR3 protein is CASSLYLGSPNNEQFF. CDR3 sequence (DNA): TGTGCCAGCAGCTTATATCTCGGTTCCCCCAACAATGAGCAGTTCTTC. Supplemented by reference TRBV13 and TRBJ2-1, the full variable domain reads AAGVIQSPRHLIKEKRETATLKCYPIPRHDTVYWYQQGPGQDPQFLISFYEKMQSDKGSIPDRFSAQQFSDYHSELNMSSLELGDSALYFCASSLYLGSPNNEQFFGPGTRLTVL.

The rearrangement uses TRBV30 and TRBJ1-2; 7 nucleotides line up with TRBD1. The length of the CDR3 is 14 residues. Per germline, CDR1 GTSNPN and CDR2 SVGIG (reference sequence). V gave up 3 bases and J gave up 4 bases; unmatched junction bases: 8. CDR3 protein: CAWRSRGAGYGYTF. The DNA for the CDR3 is TGTGCCTGGAGGTCCAGGGGGGCCGGCTATGGCTACACCTTC.

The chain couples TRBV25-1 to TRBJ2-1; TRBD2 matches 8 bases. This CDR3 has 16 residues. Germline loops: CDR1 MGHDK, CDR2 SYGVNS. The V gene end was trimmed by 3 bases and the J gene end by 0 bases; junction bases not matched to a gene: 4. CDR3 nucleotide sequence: TGTGCCAGCAGTGATTGGACTAGCCTCTCCTACAATGAGCAGTTCTTC. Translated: CASSDWTSLSYNEQFF.

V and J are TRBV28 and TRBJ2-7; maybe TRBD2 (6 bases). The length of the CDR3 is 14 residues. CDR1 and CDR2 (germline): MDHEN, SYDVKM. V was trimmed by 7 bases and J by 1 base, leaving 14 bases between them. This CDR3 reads CASTALAWSYEQYF. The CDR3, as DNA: TGTGCCAGCACTGCACTAGCTTGGTCCTACGAGCAGTACTTC.

This chain's CDR3 is CASSLRDRVYYGYTF. CDR3 in DNA: TGTGCCAGCAGCCTCCGGGACAGGGTGTATTATGGCTACACCTTC. The chain recombines TRBV5-6 with TRBJ1-2, with TRBD1 matching 9 bases. Unmatched junction bases numbered 9, after V lost 4 bases and J lost 5 bases. The CDR3 is made up of 15 amino acids. Per the germline V gene, CDR1 is SGHDT and CDR2 is YYEEEE.

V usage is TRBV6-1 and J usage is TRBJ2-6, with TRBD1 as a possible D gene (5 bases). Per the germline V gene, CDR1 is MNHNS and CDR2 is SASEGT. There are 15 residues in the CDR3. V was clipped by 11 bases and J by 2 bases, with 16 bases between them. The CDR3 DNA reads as TGTGCCTCGAACCACAGGCAAACTGGGGCCAACGTCCTGACTTTC. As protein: CASNHRQTGANVLTF.

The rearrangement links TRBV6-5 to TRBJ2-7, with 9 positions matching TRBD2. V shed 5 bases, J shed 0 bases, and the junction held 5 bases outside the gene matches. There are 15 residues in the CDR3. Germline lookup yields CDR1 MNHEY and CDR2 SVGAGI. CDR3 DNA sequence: TGTGCCAGCAGTCTTAGCGGGGGAGGCTCCTACGAGCAGTACTTC. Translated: CASSLSGGGSYEQYF.

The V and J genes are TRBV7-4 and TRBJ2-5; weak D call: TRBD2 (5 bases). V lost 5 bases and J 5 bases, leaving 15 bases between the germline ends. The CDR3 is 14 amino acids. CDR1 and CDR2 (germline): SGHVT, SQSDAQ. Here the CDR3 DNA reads TGTGCCAGCAGCCCCCAGGAGGTAGCTGAGACCCAGTACTTC. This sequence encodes CASSPQEVAETQYF.

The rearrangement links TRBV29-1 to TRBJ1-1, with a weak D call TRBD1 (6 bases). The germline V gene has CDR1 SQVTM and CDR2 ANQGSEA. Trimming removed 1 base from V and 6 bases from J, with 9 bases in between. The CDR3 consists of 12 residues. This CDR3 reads CSVEGGGPEAFF. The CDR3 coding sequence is TGCAGCGTTGAAGGGGGGGGCCCTGAAGCTTTCTTT.

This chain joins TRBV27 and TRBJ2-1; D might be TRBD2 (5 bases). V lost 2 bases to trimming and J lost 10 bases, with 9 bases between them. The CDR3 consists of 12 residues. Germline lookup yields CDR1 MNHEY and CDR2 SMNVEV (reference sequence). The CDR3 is CASSLLSGEQFF. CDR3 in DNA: TGTGCCAGCAGTTTACTCAGCGGCGAGCAGTTCTTC.

In DNA form, the CDR3 reads TGTGCCAGCAGGCGGGACTCGCAAGCCTACGAGCAGTACTTC. This encodes CASRRDSQAYEQYF. The chain carries TRBV2 and TRBJ2-7; the D gene is possibly TRBD2 (6 bases). Germline V gene data show CDR1 as SNHLY and CDR2 as FYNNEI. This CDR3 is 14 amino acids long. V was pared by 6 bases and J by 2 bases, with 14 bases between.

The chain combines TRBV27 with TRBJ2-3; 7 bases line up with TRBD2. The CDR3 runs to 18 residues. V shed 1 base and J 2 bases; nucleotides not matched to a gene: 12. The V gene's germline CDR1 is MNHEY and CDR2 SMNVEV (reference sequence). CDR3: CASSLLRREFEDTDTQYF. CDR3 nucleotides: TGTGCCAGCAGTTTATTACGGCGGGAGTTTGAGGACACAGATACGCAGTATTTT.

The CDR3 nucleotides are TGCGCCATCCCCCAGGGAGGTGAAGCTTTCTTT. Its translation: CAIPQGGEAFF. The chain is built from TRBV10-1 and TRBJ1-1; D might be TRBD1 (5 bases). CDR3 size: 11 residues. CDR1 is WNHNN and CDR2 is SYGVQD in the germline V gene (reference sequence). The V end was cut by 10 bases, the J end by 7 bases, with 13 bases between.

The chain's CDR3 is CASSRRSNTEAFF. The CDR3 DNA reads as TGTGCCAGCAGCCGGAGGTCAAACACTGAAGCTTTCTTT. The V call is TRBV7-2, the J call TRBJ1-1, with D unresolved. The germline V and J ends were trimmed by 5 bases and 2 bases, with 9 bases remaining between them. The CDR3 is 13 residues long. Germline loops: CDR1 SGHTA, CDR2 FQGNSA.

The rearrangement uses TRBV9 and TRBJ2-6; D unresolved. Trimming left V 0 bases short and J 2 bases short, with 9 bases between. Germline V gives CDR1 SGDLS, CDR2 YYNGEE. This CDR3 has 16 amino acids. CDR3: CASSVEGEAGANVLTF. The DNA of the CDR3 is TGTGCCAGCAGCGTAGAAGGTGAGGCTGGGGCCAACGTCCTGACTTTC.

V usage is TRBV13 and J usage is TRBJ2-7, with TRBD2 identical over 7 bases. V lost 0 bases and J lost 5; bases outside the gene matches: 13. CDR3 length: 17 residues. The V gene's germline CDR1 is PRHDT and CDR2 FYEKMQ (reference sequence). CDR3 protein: CASSLGLGLTSLDEQYF. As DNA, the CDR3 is TGTGCCAGCAGCTTAGGCTTGGGCTTGACTAGCTTAGACGAGCAGTACTTC. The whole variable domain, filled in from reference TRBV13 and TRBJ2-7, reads AAGVIQSPRHLIKEKRETATLKCYPIPRHDTVYWYQQGPGQDPQFLISFYEKMQSDKGSIPDRFSAQQFSDYHSELNMSSLELGDSALYFCASSLGLGLTSLDEQYFGPGTRLTVT.

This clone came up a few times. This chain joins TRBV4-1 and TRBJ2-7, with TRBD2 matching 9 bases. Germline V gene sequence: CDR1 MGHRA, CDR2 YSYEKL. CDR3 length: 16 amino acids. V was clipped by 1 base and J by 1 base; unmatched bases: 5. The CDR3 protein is CASSQGTSGSSYEQYF. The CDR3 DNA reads TGCGCCAGCAGCCAAGGTACTAGCGGGTCATCCTACGAGCAGTACTTC.

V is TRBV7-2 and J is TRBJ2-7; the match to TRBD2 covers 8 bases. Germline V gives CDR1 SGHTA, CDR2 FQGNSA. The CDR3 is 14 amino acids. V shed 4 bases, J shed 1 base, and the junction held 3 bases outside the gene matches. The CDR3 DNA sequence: TGTGCCAGCAGCTGGGCGGGGGGTTCCTACGAGCAGTACTTC. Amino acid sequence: CASSWAGGSYEQYF.

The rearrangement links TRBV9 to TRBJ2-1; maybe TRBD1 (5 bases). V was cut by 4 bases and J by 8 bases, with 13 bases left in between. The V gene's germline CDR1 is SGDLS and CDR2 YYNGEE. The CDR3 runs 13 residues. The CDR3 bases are TGTGCCAGCAGCTTAGCCCCCAGGGATGAGCAGTTCTTC. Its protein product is CASSLAPRDEQFF. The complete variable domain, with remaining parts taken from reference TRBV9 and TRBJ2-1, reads DSGVTQTPKHLITATGQRVTLRCSPRSGDLSVYWYQQSLDQGLQFLIQYYNGEERAKGNILERFSAQQFPDLHSELNLSSLELGDSALYFCASSLAPRDEQFFGPGTRLTVL.

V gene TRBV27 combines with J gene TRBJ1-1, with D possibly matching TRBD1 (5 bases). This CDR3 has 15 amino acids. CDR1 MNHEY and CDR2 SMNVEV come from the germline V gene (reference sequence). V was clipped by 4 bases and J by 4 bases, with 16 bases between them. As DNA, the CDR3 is TGTGCCAGCAGTTCCGAACTTCAGGGTTTCACTGAAGCTTTCTTT. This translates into CASSSELQGFTEAFF.

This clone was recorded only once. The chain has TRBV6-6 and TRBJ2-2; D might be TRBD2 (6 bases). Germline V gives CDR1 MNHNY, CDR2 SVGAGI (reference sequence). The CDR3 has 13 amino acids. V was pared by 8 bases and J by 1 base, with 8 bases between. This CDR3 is CASRGLNTGELFF. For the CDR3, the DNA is TGTGCCAGCCGGGGACTGAACACCGGGGAGCTGTTTTTT.

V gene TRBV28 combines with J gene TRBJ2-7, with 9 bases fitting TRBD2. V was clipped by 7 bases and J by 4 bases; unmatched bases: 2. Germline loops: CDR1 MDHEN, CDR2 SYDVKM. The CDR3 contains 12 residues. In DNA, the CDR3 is TGTGCCAGCATTAGCGGGAGTTACGAGCAGTACTTC. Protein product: CASISGSYEQYF.